This TCR beta chain is drawn from a study of control samples from healthy donors and cancer patients. The protocol was immunoSEQ multiplex PCR, while the TCRdb copy is restricted to in-frame clones and leaves out a portion. The sample lists 70,000 to 80,000 clones, over 65% occurring once. This clone was found a few times. Trimming stripped 2 bases from V and 5 bases from J, with 12 bases between. This CDR3 region has 14 residues. Germline V gives CDR1 MNHEY, CDR2 SVGAGI. This receptor was identified in a man over 45 in good health. This chain uses TRBV6-5 with TRBJ1-2; D possibly corresponds to TRBD1 (6 bases). Sequenced sample: blood. Here the CDR3 reads CASSYQDSIYGYTF. CDR3 sequence (DNA): TGTGCCAGCAGTTACCAGGACAGCATTTATGGCTACACCTTC.